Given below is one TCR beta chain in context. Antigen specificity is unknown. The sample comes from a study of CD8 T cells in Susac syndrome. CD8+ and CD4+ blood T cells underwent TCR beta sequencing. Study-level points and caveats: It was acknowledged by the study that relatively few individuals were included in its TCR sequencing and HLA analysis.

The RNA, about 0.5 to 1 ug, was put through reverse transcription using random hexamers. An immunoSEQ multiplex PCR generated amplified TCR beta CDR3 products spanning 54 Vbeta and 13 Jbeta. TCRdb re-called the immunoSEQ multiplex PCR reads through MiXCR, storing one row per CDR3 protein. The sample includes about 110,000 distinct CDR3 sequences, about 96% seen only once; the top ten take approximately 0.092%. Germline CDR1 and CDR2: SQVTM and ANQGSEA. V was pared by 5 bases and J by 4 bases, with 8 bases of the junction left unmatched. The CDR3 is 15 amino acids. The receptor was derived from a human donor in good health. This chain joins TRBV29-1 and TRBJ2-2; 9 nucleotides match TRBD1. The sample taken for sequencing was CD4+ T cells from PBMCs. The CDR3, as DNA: TGCAGCGTTCTTCCGGGACAGGGTTTCACCGGGGAGCTGTTTTTT. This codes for CSVLPGQGFTGELFF.